This TCR beta chain appears in the sequencing data of a study of T cells in localized non-small cell lung cancer. Sequencing used immunoSEQ multiplex PCR; TCRdb keeps in-frame clones, though not all of them. Here the sample spans some 5,000 clones, approximately 60% being singletons. Germline V gene sequence: CDR1 SNHLY, CDR2 FYNNEI. CDR3 length equals 14 residues. V lost 0 bases, J lost 0 bases, and 5 bases lay in between. In this sample, this clone turned up a few times. The sequenced sample was lymph node tissue, obtained before any cancer treatment. This TCR was sampled from a male donor at least 60 years old with stage I squamous cell lung carcinoma. V usage is TRBV2 and J usage is TRBJ1-2; D not resolved. Written as DNA, the CDR3 is TGTGCCAGCAGTGAAGCGCAGGCTAACTATGGCTACACCTTC. Translating gives CASSEAQANYGYTF.